Given below is one T cell receptor beta chain in context. Its antigen is as yet unknown. The source of the sample is a study of Graves' ophthalmopathy and Graves' hyperthyroidism. The V end was cut by 5 bases, the J end by 8 bases, with 15 bases between. CDR3 size: 13 residues. CDR1 and CDR2 from the germline V gene are SGHTA and FQGNSA. Regarding the study as a whole: Detected in blood as well were most expanded thyroid clonotypes with frequency above 0.001.

Amplified TCR beta CDR3 regions were obtained using RNA transcripts as template. HTBI-primed first-round RT-PCR preceded second-round multiplex PCR. MiXCR was run by TCRdb on the multiplex PCR reads, yielding one entry per CDR3 protein. The table includes roughly 420,000 distinct CDR3 sequences, more than 20% detected once. Enrolled hyperthyroidism patients had a new diagnosis, a duration under 2 months, and an age of 18 to 65. Diagnoses were established from clinical symptoms, serum thyroxine, TRAb, thyroid ultrasound and orbital computed tomography. Sequences were obtained from peripheral blood. The origin of this receptor is a woman aged 18-29 years with stable Graves' hyperthyroidism. The gene calls are TRBV7-2 and TRBJ1-2, with D hard to call. The CDR3: CASSPMAGLGYTF. In DNA, the CDR3 is TGTGCCAGCAGCCCAATGGCCGGGTTAGGCTACACCTTC. Complete variable domain (other parts from reference TRBV7-2 and TRBJ1-2): GAGVSQSPSNKVTEKGKDVELRCDPISGHTALYWYRQSLGQGLEFLIYFQGNSAPDKSGLPSDRFSAERTGGSVSTLTIQRTQQEDSAVYLCASSPMAGLGYTFGSGTRLTVV.